This TCR beta chain appears in the sequencing data of a study of the immune and genomic landscape of osteosarcoma (dated by TCRdb to the early 2020s). In the study overall: The overall cohort included about 51 pediatric and adult patients with high-grade osteosarcoma, and the median age at diagnosis was 25 to 35 years (range about 5-85). To define immunogenic potential, the study profiled osteosarcoma specimens using whole genome, RNA and T-cell receptor sequencing, along with immunohistochemistry and reverse phase protein arrays. The study aimed to explain the limited clinical activity of immune checkpoint inhibitors in osteosarcoma. A couple of samples from the same tumor site were contributed by each of a few patients. Patients in the overall cohort were 45% to 65% male, and under 80% presented with localized disease at diagnosis. TCR sequencing results were integrated with transcriptome, protein array and immunostaining data to characterize the osteosarcoma immunogenomic landscape. Poor-risk disease was overrepresented in the cohort, as 73% of patients had an unfavorable pathologic response to standard therapy and under 70% were deceased. What the research found in general, with its limitations: Clonality benchmarks came from external normal skin and healthy peripheral blood data rather than matched normal tissue. Sample size was not determined by any statistical method, because osteosarcoma is rare and all possible samples were collected. In five cases, the repertoire was dominated by a single hyperexpanded clone, and fewer than 100 T-cell clonotypes were detected in all five cases. Overall, productive TCR clonality was low, with an average of 0.09 and a maximum of 0.3, which suggests limited T-cell clonal expansion. Along with the frozen tumor specimens, matched blood was collected from just two patients. TCR productive clonality was greater in the immune-hot C3 cluster than in the cold C1 cluster, although TCR productive clonality remained low overall.

With regard to this clone: Its antigen specificity is not known. The record has no base qualities; no much larger clone is one base away.

From its cysteine to its phenylalanine, the CDR3 spans 14 amino acids. Of the read, only the CDR3 DNA is kept; its 42 bases are in frame from base 1. From the germline V gene, CDR1 is SGHTA and CDR2 is FQGNSA. Cut back by 1 base and 4 bases, the V and J ends lie 10 bases apart. The specimens were post-treatment primary, local recurrence and metastasis tumors obtained from patients with a poor prognosis. TCR beta chain CDR3 regions were immunosequenced using the ImmunoSEQ Assay (Adaptive Biotechnologies). As for the authors' bioinformatics: The ImmunoSEQ Analyzer platform was used to export TCRB rearrangements, read counts, read proportions and gene usage. T-cell clonality was calculated from productive rearrangements as 1 minus Pielou's evenness. In the clonal space homeostasis analysis, clonotypes were binned as rare, small, medium, large or hyperexpanded (0.01 to 1 of the repertoire). TCR productive clonality was compared across immune clusters C1, C2 and C3 using the Wilcoxon rank sum test. Entries here come from immuneACCESS through TCRdb and include only in-frame sequences with V and J called. Some clones fail to appear in such tables; in the studies checked, an unresolved V gene covers under half of the shortfall, and the cause of the remainder is unknown. V and J calls and clone size are those listed in that table; D and trimming were worked out from the DNA. This sample is represented by roughly 420 clones; less than 80% of them were singletons. The ten biggest clones cover about 14% of the sample.

Rearrangement joined TRBV7-2 to TRBJ2-5; TRBD1 is perhaps the D gene, given 6 matching bases. The clonotype comes from an older man with osteosarcoma. The age is the age at diagnosis. The sequenced sample consisted of primary tumor tissue from the pelvis. Per the publication, the cell subset or site label means: resected primary osteosarcoma tumor. CDR3 sequence: CASSLGGQRETQYF. The DNA reads as follows: TGTGCCAGCAGCTTAGGAGGACAGCGAGAGACCCAGTACTTC.